Each of the 8 T cell receptor beta chains below was sequenced from the same sample in a study of vaccination effects on CD4 cells after COVID-19. Generated by immunoSEQ multiplex PCR, the TCRdb table keeps only in-frame clones and is missing some. The sample lists tens of thousands of clones, less than 80% occurring once. No antigen has been assigned to these receptors. Prior to sequencing, the ViraFEST assay stimulated PBMC with viral peptide pools, which expanded the antigen-specific CD4+ T cells. An approximately 10-day culture period preceded the isolation of CD4+ T cells. Subjects were given two BNT162b2 or mRNA-1273 vaccine doses. The specimen was CD4+ T cells from PBMCs cultured with HCoV-229E spike peptides, collected after COVID-19 vaccination. These receptors were taken from a human donor who received a COVID-19 vaccine.

This chain links TRBV5-1 with TRBJ2-5; 12 bases line up with TRBD1. The CDR3 loop spans 15 amino acids. Germline values: CDR1 SGHRS, CDR2 YFSETQ. V lost 4 bases and J lost 5; bases outside the gene matches: 6. In nucleotides, the CDR3 is TGCGCCAGCAGCCCGGGACAGGGGGCCGGGGAGACCCAGTACTTC. This translates into CASSPGQGAGETQYF. Looking up the rest from reference TRBV5-1 and TRBJ2-5 gives the full variable domain: KAGVTQTPRYLIKTRGQQVTLSCSPISGHRSVSWYQQTPGQGLQFLFEYFSETQRNKGNFPGRFSGRQFSNSRSEMNVSTLELGDSALYLCASSPGQGAGETQYFGPGTRLLVL.

This clone showed up just a few times. The chain is built from TRBV5-8 and TRBJ1-3, with D maybe TRBD1 (5 bases). The CDR3 is 14 residues long. CDR1 and CDR2 (germline): SGHTS, YDEGEE. V was shortened by 6 bases and J by 0 bases, with 10 bases between the two germline ends. The CDR3 reads CASTWGYSGNTIYF. The CDR3 DNA reads as TGTGCCAGCACCTGGGGGTACTCTGGAAACACCATATATTTT.

In its sample, this clone was seen a few times. V gene TRBV30 combines with J gene TRBJ1-3, with TRBD1 as a possible D gene (6 bases). The CDR3 totals 17 residues. V was pared by 4 bases and J by 0 bases, with 19 bases between. In germline, CDR1 is GTSNPN, CDR2 SVGIG (reference sequence). CDR3 protein: CAWKKGGAGSSGNTIYF. The CDR3 coding sequence is TGTGCCTGGAAAAAAGGGGGAGCGGGAAGCTCTGGAAACACCATATATTTT. The complete variable domain, with remaining parts taken from reference TRBV30 and TRBJ1-3, reads SQTIHQWPATLVQPVGSPLSLECTVEGTSNPNLYWYRQAAGRGLQLLFYSVGIGQISSEVPQNLSASRPQDRQFILSSKKLLLSDSGFYLCAWKKGGAGSSGNTIYFGEGSWLTVV.

The V and J genes are TRBV28 and TRBJ2-2; perhaps TRBD1 as D (5 bases). There are 15 residues in the CDR3. Trimming shortened V by 6 bases and J by 0 bases, and 11 bases separated the two germline ends. Germline CDR1 reads MDHEN; CDR2 reads SYDVKM. CDR3 residues: CASSHRPANTGELFF. CDR3 DNA: TGTGCCAGCAGCCACAGGCCCGCGAACACCGGGGAGCTGTTTTTT.

The V call is TRBV24-1, the J call TRBJ1-5; D ambiguous. This CDR3 contains 14 residues. Germline V CDR1 and CDR2: KGHDR, SFDVKD. V was pared by 3 bases and J by 4 bases, with 9 bases between. The CDR3 bases are TGTGCCACCAGTGATCCCTCAGCAAATCAGCCCCAGCATTTT. Translated, it gives CATSDPSANQPQHF.

This clone was counted between two and nine times. The chain employs TRBV30 and TRBJ2-3; D remains ambiguous. V was cut by 0 bases and J by 4 bases, with 8 bases left in between. Germline V lookup: CDR1 GTSNPN, CDR2 SVGIG (reference sequence). The CDR3 totals 13 residues. The CDR3 DNA reads as TGTGCCTGGAGTGTAAGTCTCTCAGATACGCAGTATTTT. It yields the protein CAWSVSLSDTQYF.

The chain carries TRBV12-3 or TRBV12-4 and TRBJ1-1; no clear D. The CDR3 runs 13 residues. Trimming shortened V by 8 bases and J by 1 base, and 11 bases separated the two germline ends. The CDR3 is CASSMWGNTEAFF. CDR3 in DNA: TGTGCCAGCTCTATGTGGGGGAACACTGAAGCTTTCTTT.

This chain joins TRBV4-1 and TRBJ2-2; 7 positions match TRBD2. Trimming at V came to 0 bases and at J to 9 bases, leaving 7 bases not matched to a gene. The CDR3 extends over 15 amino acids. Germline assignment: CDR1 MGHRA and CDR2 YSYEKL. CDR3 nucleotide sequence: TGCGCCAGCAGCCAAGATTTCGGGGGGTCCCGGGAGCTGTTTTTT. Translation gives CASSQDFGGSRELFF.